These 7 T cell receptor beta chains came from one sample sequenced in a study of T cells in Graves' hyperthyroidism and ophthalmopathy. TCR beta CDR3 sequences were amplified from RNA transcripts. When the TCR CDR3 underwent first-round RT-PCR, the HTBI primer set was used. TCRdb independently ran MiXCR on the multiplex PCR reads; one entry per CDR3 protein. Among nearly 600,000 distinct CDR3 sequences listed, 13% to 15% were seen once. Specimen: blood. The source of these receptors is a woman between 18 and 30 years old with Graves' ophthalmopathy.

This clonotype was detected ten times or more. This chain connects TRBV2 to TRBJ2-3, with TRBD1 matching 8 bases. J was trimmed by 1 base and V by 8 bases; bases with no gene match: 5. Germline CDR1 SNHLY, CDR2 FYNNEI. The CDR3 totals 14 residues. The CDR3 here is CASQQGVGTDTQYF. The CDR3 region has the DNA TGTGCCAGCCAACAGGGGGTTGGCACAGATACGCAGTATTTT.

This clonotype was seen a few times. The chain is built from TRBV28 and TRBJ2-1, with 8 bases that match TRBD1. The CDR3 consists of 15 residues. V lost 5 bases, J lost 8 bases, and 11 bases stayed unmatched. Germline V gene data show CDR1 as MDHEN and CDR2 as SYDVKM. CDR3 sequence reads: CASSTLLQGADEQFF. The CDR3 DNA reads as TGTGCCAGCAGTACCCTTCTGCAGGGGGCTGATGAGCAGTTCTTC.

This clonotype occurred many times. This rearrangement joins TRBV11-2 to TRBJ2-2; weak D call: TRBD2 (5 bases). V dropped 1 base and J dropped 1 base, with 16 bases sitting between them. Germline-derived CDR1 and CDR2 are SGHAT and FQNNGV. The CDR3 loop spans 18 amino acids. The DNA of the CDR3 is TGTGCCAGCAGCTTAGCGGTTCGGGCGGGCAGGAACACCGGGGAGCTGTTTTTT. This sequence encodes CASSLAVRAGRNTGELFF.

This clonotype has ten or more counts. V and J are TRBV7-9 and TRBJ2-1; 10 bases agree with TRBD2. V was clipped by 5 bases and J by 9 bases; unmatched bases: 10. The CDR3 extends over 15 amino acids. Per the germline V gene, CDR1 is SEHNR and CDR2 is FQNEAQ (reference sequence). The CDR3 reads CASSTTAGGPGEQFF. Here the CDR3 DNA reads TGTGCCAGCAGCACCACAGCGGGAGGGCCGGGTGAGCAGTTCTTC.

This clonotype was detected many times. The chain couples TRBV7-9 to TRBJ2-1; TRBD2 matches at 8 bases. Germline V gene sequence: CDR1 SEHNR, CDR2 FQNEAQ (reference sequence). V lost 6 bases to trimming and J lost 6 bases; unmatched junction nucleotides: 10. The CDR3 covers 15 residues. CDR3 bases: TGTGCCAGCAGGTCGCAGCGGGAGACTTCCAATGAGCAGTTCTTC. It is translated as CASRSQRETSNEQFF.

At least ten counts were recorded for this clonotype. CDR3 sequence reads: CASSPGDRNTDTQYF. In DNA form, the CDR3 reads TGTGCCAGCAGTCCGGGGGACAGAAACACAGATACGCAGTATTTT. The chain employs TRBV28 and TRBJ2-3; TRBD1 is a possible D gene (7 bases). The germline CDR1 and CDR2 sequences are MDHEN and SYDVKM. Deletions cut 5 bases from V and 2 bases from J, with 14 bases between. The CDR3 is 15 residues long.

The chain is built from TRBV6-1 and TRBJ2-7; the match to TRBD1 covers 10 bases. The germline CDR1 and CDR2 sequences are MNHNS and SASEGT. J gave up 4 bases and V 7 bases, and 4 bases lay outside the gene matches. CDR3 length equals 13 residues. The CDR3 DNA reads TGTGCCAGCATTCGGGACAGGGGTTACGAGCAGTACTTC. Translating it yields CASIRDRGYEQYF.